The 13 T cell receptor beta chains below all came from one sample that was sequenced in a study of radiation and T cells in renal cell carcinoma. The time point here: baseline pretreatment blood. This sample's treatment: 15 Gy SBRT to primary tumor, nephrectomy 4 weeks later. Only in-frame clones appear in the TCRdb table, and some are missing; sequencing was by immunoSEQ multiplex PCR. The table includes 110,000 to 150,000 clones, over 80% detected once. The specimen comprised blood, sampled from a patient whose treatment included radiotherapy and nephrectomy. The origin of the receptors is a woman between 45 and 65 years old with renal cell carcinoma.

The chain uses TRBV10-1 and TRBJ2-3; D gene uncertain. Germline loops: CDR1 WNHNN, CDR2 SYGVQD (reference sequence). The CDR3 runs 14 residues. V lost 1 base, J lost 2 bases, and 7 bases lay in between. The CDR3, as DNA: TGCGCCAGCAGTGAGTTACAGACCACAGATACGCAGTATTTT. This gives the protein CASSELQTTDTQYF.

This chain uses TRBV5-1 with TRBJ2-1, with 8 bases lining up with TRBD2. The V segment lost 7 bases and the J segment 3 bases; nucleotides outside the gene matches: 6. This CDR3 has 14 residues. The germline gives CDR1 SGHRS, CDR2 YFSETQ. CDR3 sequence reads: CASGTSGSYNEQFF. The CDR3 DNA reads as TGCGCCAGCGGAACTAGCGGTAGCTACAATGAGCAGTTCTTC.

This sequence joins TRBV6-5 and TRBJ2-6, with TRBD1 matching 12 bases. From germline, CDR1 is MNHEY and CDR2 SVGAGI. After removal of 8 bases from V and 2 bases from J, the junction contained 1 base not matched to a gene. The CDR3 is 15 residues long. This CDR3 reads CASGTGGAGANVLTF. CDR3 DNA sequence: TGTGCCAGCGGGACAGGGGGCGCTGGGGCCAACGTCCTGACTTTC.

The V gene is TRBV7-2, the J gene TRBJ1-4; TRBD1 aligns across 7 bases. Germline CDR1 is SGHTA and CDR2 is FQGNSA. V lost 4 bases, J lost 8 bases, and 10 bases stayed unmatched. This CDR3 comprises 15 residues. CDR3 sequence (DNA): TGTGCCAGCAGCTCAGCCCGGACAGGTGGAGAAAAACTGTTTTTT. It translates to CASSSARTGGEKLFF.

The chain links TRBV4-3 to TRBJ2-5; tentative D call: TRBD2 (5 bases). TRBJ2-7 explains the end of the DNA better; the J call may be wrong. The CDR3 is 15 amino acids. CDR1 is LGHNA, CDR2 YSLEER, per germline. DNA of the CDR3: TGCGCCAGCAGCCAAGACCGGGGTCTGGACTACGAGCAGTACTTC. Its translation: CASSQDRGLDYEQYF.

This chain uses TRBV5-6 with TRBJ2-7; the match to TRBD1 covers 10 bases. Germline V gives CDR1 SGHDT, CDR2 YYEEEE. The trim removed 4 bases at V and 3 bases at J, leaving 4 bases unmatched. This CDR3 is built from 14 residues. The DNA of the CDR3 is TGTGCCAGCAGCGGGGACAGGGGTGGCTACGAGCAGTACTTC. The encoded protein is CASSGDRGGYEQYF.

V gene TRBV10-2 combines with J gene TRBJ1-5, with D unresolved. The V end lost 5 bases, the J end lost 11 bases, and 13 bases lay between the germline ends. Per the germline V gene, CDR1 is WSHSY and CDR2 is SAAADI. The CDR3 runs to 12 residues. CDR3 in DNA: TGCGCCAGCAGTTCACGAGGTTTGACCCAGCATTTT. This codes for CASSSRGLTQHF.

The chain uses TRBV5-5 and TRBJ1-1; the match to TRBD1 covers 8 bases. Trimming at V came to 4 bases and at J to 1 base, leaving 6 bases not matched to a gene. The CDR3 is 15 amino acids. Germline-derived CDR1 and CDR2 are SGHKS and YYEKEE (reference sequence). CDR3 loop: CASSSGQGWNTEAFF. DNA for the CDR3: TGTGCCAGCAGCAGTGGACAGGGCTGGAACACTGAAGCTTTCTTT.

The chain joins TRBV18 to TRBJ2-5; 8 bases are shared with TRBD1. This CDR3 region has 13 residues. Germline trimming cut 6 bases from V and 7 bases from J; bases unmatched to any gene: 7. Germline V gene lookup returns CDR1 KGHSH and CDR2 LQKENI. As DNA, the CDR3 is TGTGCCAGCTCGGATCGTACAGGGGGGACCCAGTACTTC. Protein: CASSDRTGGTQYF.

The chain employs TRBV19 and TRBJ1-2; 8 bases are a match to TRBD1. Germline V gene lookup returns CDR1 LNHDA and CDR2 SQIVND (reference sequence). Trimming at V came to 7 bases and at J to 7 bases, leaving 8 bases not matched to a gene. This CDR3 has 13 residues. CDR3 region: CASTDPTGGGYTF. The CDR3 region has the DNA TGTGCCAGTACCGATCCAACAGGGGGTGGCTACACCTTC.

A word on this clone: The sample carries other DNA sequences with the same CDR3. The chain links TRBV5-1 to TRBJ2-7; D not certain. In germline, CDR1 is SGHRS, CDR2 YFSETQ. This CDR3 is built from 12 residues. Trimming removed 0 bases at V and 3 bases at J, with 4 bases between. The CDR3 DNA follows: TGCGCCAGCAGCTTGGAAAGCTACGAGCAGTACTTC. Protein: CASSLESYEQYF.

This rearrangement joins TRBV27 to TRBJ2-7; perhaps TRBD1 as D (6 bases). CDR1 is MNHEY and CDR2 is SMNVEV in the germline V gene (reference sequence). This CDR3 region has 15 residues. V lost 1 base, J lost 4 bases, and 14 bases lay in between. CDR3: CASSLFSGESYEQYF. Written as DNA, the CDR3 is TGTGCCAGCAGTTTATTCTCAGGGGAATCGTACGAGCAGTACTTC.

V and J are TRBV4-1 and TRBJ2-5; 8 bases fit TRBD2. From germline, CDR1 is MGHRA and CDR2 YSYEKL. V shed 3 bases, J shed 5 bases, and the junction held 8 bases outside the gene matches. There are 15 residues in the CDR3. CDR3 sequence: CASSQGSGSWETQYF. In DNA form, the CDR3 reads TGCGCCAGCAGCCAGGGAAGCGGGAGTTGGGAGACCCAGTACTTC.